These 28 T cell receptor beta chains were sequenced from one sample in a study of OX40 agonist ivuxolimab in advanced cancers. The protocol was immunoSEQ multiplex PCR, while the TCRdb copy is restricted to in-frame clones and leaves out a portion. The sample lists approximately 74,000 clones; just under 95% were seen once. The sequencing here drew on CD4+ or CD8+ T cells sorted from blood, taken in a trial of the OX40 agonist ivuxolimab. The origin of the receptors is an adult with an advanced solid tumor such as melanoma, head and neck, liver or kidney cancer.

This clone occurred once. The genes are TRBV2 and TRBJ1-6, with a tentative D call TRBD1 (5 bases). From germline, CDR1 is SNHLY and CDR2 FYNNEI. The germline V and J ends were trimmed by 4 bases and 7 bases, with 8 bases remaining between them. This CDR3 region has 13 residues. CDR3 nucleotides: TGTGCCAGCAGTGTGGGGGAAAATTCACCCCTCCACTTT. Translation gives CASSVGENSPLHF.

Worth noting for this clone: A junction boundary mismatches the germline segment, possibly from a read error. This rearrangement joins TRBV18 to TRBJ1-3; D is uncertain. CDR3 length equals 15 residues. The germline V gene has CDR1 KGHSH and CDR2 LQKENI. CDR3 in DNA: TGTGCCAGCTCCCCACAAACGGCACCTGGAAACACCATATATTTT. It translates to CASSPQTAPGNTIYF.

V is TRBV6-6 and J is TRBJ1-1; TRBD1 matches 10 bases. CDR3 length: 15 amino acids. The germline gives CDR1 MNHNY, CDR2 SVGAGI (reference sequence). J was trimmed by 7 bases and V by 0 bases; bases with no gene match: 5. The CDR3 DNA reads as TGTGCCAGCAGTTACTCGAGACAGGGGGCGGGTGAAGCTTTCTTT. Encoded protein: CASSYSRQGAGEAFF.

CDR3 residues: CASSLGTTNTGELFF. CDR3 sequence (DNA): TGTGCCAGCAGCTTAGGGACAACGAACACCGGGGAGCTGTTTTTT. The chain carries TRBV7-9 and TRBJ2-2; tentatively, D is TRBD1 (5 bases). The length of the CDR3 is 15 residues. The V gene's germline CDR1 is SEHNR and CDR2 FQNEAQ (reference sequence). Deletions cut 1 base from V and 0 bases from J, with 6 bases between.

The chain carries TRBV6-5 and TRBJ1-2; TRBD1 matches 8 bases. V lost 6 bases, J lost 1 base, and 4 bases stayed unmatched. Germline lookup yields CDR1 MNHEY and CDR2 SVGAGI. This CDR3 region has 14 residues. The CDR3 DNA is TGTGCCAGCAGCCAAGGACAGGGTAACTATGGCTACACCTTC. Encoded protein: CASSQGQGNYGYTF.

The V and J genes are TRBV6-1 and TRBJ1-2; 9 nucleotides align to TRBD1. The length of the CDR3 is 16 residues. Trimming took 2 bases from V and 2 from J; bases not matched to a gene: 6. Germline assignment: CDR1 MNHNS and CDR2 SASEGT. The DNA for the CDR3 is TGTGCCAGCAGTGAAAACAGGGGGCTCGTGAACTATGGCTACACCTTC. Amino acids: CASSENRGLVNYGYTF.

The chain is built from TRBV10-3 and TRBJ1-4, with 9 bases aligning to TRBD1. Trimming took 3 bases from V and 5 from J; bases not matched to a gene: 4. Germline CDR1 reads ENHRY; CDR2 reads SYGVKD. CDR3 length: 15 amino acids. The CDR3 loop reads CAISDPGQGNEKLFF. CDR3 bases: TGTGCCATCAGTGACCCGGGACAGGGAAATGAAAAACTGTTTTTT.

This clone turned up a few times. The rearrangement links TRBV5-4 to TRBJ1-1; the D gene is possibly TRBD1 (5 bases). V lost 0 bases and J 4 bases, leaving 19 bases between the germline ends. CDR3 size: 17 residues. Germline values: CDR1 SGHNT, CDR2 YYREEE (reference sequence). In DNA, the CDR3 is TGTGCCAGCAGCTTGGAAGGGTCCCGGGGGAGAAGCACTGAAGCTTTCTTT. Its translation is CASSLEGSRGRSTEAFF.

V gene TRBV6-6 combines with J gene TRBJ2-7, with 7 bases that match TRBD1. Germline V gene lookup returns CDR1 MNHNY and CDR2 SVGAGI (reference sequence). After removal of 4 bases from V and 2 bases from J, the junction contained 8 bases not matched to a gene. CDR3 length equals 15 residues. CDR3 loop: CASSFDRARTYEQYF. For the CDR3, the DNA is TGTGCCAGCAGTTTCGACAGGGCTCGGACCTACGAGCAGTACTTC.

This chain links TRBV9 with TRBJ2-7; no firm D call. The CDR3 runs 8 residues. Germline loops: CDR1 SGDLS, CDR2 YYNGEE. V lost 7 bases and J lost 5, with 1 base in between. CDR3 nucleotide sequence: TGTGCCAGCCACGAGCAGTACTTC. Its protein product is CASHEQYF.

The chain links TRBV19 to TRBJ1-2; TRBD1 is a possible D gene (5 bases). Trimming pared 6 bases from V and 7 bases from J, leaving 21 bases between. The length of the CDR3 is 15 residues. The germline V gene encodes CDR1 LNHDA and CDR2 SQIVND (reference sequence). CDR3 DNA sequence: TGTGCCAGTAGGGAAGTAGGTCGGCAGGGTCGTGGCTACACCTTC. It yields the protein CASREVGRQGRGYTF. Together with reference TRBV19 and TRBJ1-2, the CDR3 gives the full variable domain: DGGITQSPKYLFRKEGQNVTLSCEQNLNHDAMYWYRQDPGQGLRLIYYSQIVNDFQKGDIAEGYSVSREKKESFPLTVTSAQKNPTAFYLCASREVGRQGRGYTFGSGTRLTVV.

V gene TRBV6-6 combines with J gene TRBJ2-3, with 12 bases that match TRBD2. The CDR3 has 16 residues. V shed 4 bases and J 4 bases; nucleotides not matched to a gene: 6. Germline-derived CDR1 and CDR2 are MNHNY and SVGAGI (reference sequence). The CDR3 here is CASSLGLAGSADTQYF. The DNA for the CDR3 is TGTGCCAGCAGTTTGGGACTAGCGGGCTCAGCAGATACGCAGTATTTT.

J is TRBJ2-3 and V is TRBV30; D call uncertain. Trimming took 0 bases from V and 6 from J, leaving 7 bases between them. There are 12 residues in the CDR3. Germline assignment: CDR1 GTSNPN and CDR2 SVGIG (reference sequence). CDR3 sequence reads: CAWSVGVDTQYF. CDR3 nucleotide sequence: TGTGCCTGGAGTGTTGGGGTTGATACGCAGTATTTT.

The chain has TRBV30 and TRBJ2-5; 12 bases fit TRBD2. The ends lost 5 bases at V and 5 bases at J; junction bases unmatched: 3. Germline CDR1 GTSNPN, CDR2 SVGIG (reference sequence). This CDR3 is built from 13 residues. CDR3 residues: CAWGLAGSETQYF. In DNA, the CDR3 is TGTGCCTGGGGACTAGCGGGATCGGAGACCCAGTACTTC.

J is TRBJ2-3 and V is TRBV4-2; TRBD1 aligns across 10 bases. Germline V gene sequence: CDR1 LGHNA, CDR2 YNFKEQ. The trim removed 4 bases at V and 4 bases at J, leaving 8 bases unmatched. This CDR3 comprises 16 residues. The CDR3 protein is CASSPPGTGAPDTQYF. For the CDR3, the DNA is TGTGCCAGCAGCCCACCCGGGACAGGGGCCCCAGATACGCAGTATTTT.

The chain uses TRBV30 and TRBJ1-4; D may be TRBD1 (5 bases). Germline CDR1 is GTSNPN and CDR2 is SVGIG (reference sequence). The V end was cut by 4 bases, the J end by 8 bases, with 20 bases between. The CDR3 is 15 amino acids. The CDR3 region is CAWTPGGNGIEKLFF. The CDR3 DNA is TGTGCCTGGACCCCGGGGGGGAACGGGATCGAAAAACTGTTTTTT.

The genes are TRBV5-1 and TRBJ2-5; tentative D call: TRBD1 (8 bases). This CDR3 contains 14 residues. CDR1 and CDR2 (germline): SGHRS, YFSETQ. V lost 4 bases, J lost 5 bases, and 15 bases lay in between. CDR3 loop: CASSHGQGGETQYF. CDR3 bases: TGCGCCAGCAGCCACGGACAGGGAGGGGAGACCCAGTACTTC.

This clone was picked up a small number of times. This chain uses TRBV7-2 with TRBJ1-1; D gene uncertain. Trimming took 5 bases from V and 8 from J, leaving 12 bases between them. Looked up from germline, CDR1 is SGHTA and CDR2 is FQGNSA. The CDR3 runs to 12 residues. The CDR3 region has the DNA TGTGCCAGCAGCGAAGGAGGTCGGGAAGCTTTCTTT. It is translated as CASSEGGREAFF. The whole variable domain, remainder taken from reference TRBV7-2 and TRBJ1-1, is GAGVSQSPSNKVTEKGKDVELRCDPISGHTALYWYRQSLGQGLEFLIYFQGNSAPDKSGLPSDRFSAERTGGSVSTLTIQRTQQEDSAVYLCASSEGGREAFFGQGTRLTVV.

In this sample, this clone turned up once. DNA for the CDR3: TGCGCCAGCAGTCGCGGGGTCGGTGGTCAGCCCCAGCATTTT. Amino acids: CASSRGVGGQPQHF. The V call is TRBV5-1, the J call TRBJ1-5; D remains unclear. This CDR3 has 14 amino acids. Germline lookup yields CDR1 SGHRS and CDR2 YFSETQ. V was cut by 5 bases and J by 6 bases, with 15 bases left in between.

This chain uses TRBV11-2 with TRBJ2-7, with 10 bases identical to TRBD2. The V and J ends lost 3 bases and 2 bases, in that order; junction bases with no gene match: 10. Germline values: CDR1 SGHAT, CDR2 FQNNGV. The CDR3 spans 17 residues. The CDR3 sequence is CASSLASGSFGAYEQYF. The CDR3, as DNA: TGTGCCAGCAGCTTGGCTAGCGGGAGTTTCGGGGCCTACGAGCAGTACTTC.

The chain combines TRBV19 with TRBJ1-2, with D perhaps matching TRBD1 (6 bases). CDR1 and CDR2 (germline): LNHDA, SQIVND (reference sequence). The CDR3 contains 12 residues. Trimming shortened V by 7 bases and J by 5 bases, and 11 bases separated the two germline ends. CDR3 sequence reads: CASTRGEYGYTF. In DNA form, the CDR3 reads TGTGCCAGTACCAGGGGTGAATATGGCTACACCTTC.

J is TRBJ1-1 and V is TRBV5-1, with D hard to call. The CDR3 runs to 13 residues. CDR1 SGHRS and CDR2 YFSETQ come from the germline V gene. V lost 4 bases, J lost 1 base, and 8 bases lay in between. CDR3 DNA sequence: TGCGCCAGCAGCCTGAACCAGAACACTGAAGCTTTCTTT. Translation: CASSLNQNTEAFF.

The V and J genes are TRBV5-1 and TRBJ2-2; D is perhaps TRBD2 (5 bases). This CDR3 has 15 amino acids. The V end was cut by 5 bases, the J end by 1 base, with 12 bases between. Germline V lookup: CDR1 SGHRS, CDR2 YFSETQ. The CDR3 loop reads CASSQTAGNTGELFF. In nucleotides, the CDR3 is TGCGCCAGCAGTCAAACGGCGGGGAACACCGGGGAGCTGTTTTTT. The entire variable domain, with the rest obtained from reference TRBV5-1 and TRBJ2-2, is as follows: KAGVTQTPRYLIKTRGQQVTLSCSPISGHRSVSWYQQTPGQGLQFLFEYFSETQRNKGNFPGRFSGRQFSNSRSEMNVSTLELGDSALYLCASSQTAGNTGELFFGEGSRLTVL.

The V and J genes are TRBV7-2 and TRBJ2-5; possibly TRBD1 for D (6 bases). V dropped 4 bases and J dropped 1 base, with 13 bases sitting between them. Germline V gene data show CDR1 as SGHTA and CDR2 as FQGNSA. The CDR3 has 15 amino acids. This CDR3 is CASSSWGHTQETQYF. CDR3 bases: TGTGCCAGCAGCTCGTGGGGACACACCCAAGAGACCCAGTACTTC.

The chain links TRBV9 to TRBJ2-5; a possible D gene is TRBD1 (5 bases). CDR3 size: 16 residues. CDR1 and CDR2 (germline): SGDLS, YYNGEE. V gave up 0 bases and J gave up 2 bases, with 14 bases separating them. CDR3 protein: CASSVAQTEAQETQYF. CDR3 coding DNA: TGTGCCAGCAGCGTAGCTCAGACAGAGGCTCAAGAGACCCAGTACTTC.

The J gene is TRBJ1-3, the V gene TRBV5-5; D call uncertain. The CDR3 spans 15 residues. Germline CDR1 reads SGHKS; CDR2 reads YYEKEE (reference sequence). Trimming left V 1 base short and J 0 bases short, with 8 bases between. The CDR3 loop is CASSLSGSSGNTIYF. In DNA form, the CDR3 reads TGTGCCAGCAGCTTGTCTGGGTCCTCTGGAAACACCATATATTTT.

V gene TRBV19 combines with J gene TRBJ2-1; 10 bases fit TRBD2. The CDR3 sequence is 15 residues long. In germline, CDR1 is LNHDA, CDR2 SQIVND (reference sequence). J gave up 6 bases and V 8 bases, and 10 bases lay outside the gene matches. CDR3 amino acids: CASASRASGGNEQFF. The CDR3 DNA reads as TGTGCCAGTGCGTCTAGGGCTAGCGGGGGCAATGAGCAGTTCTTC.

This clone was counted only a few times. The rearrangement uses TRBV6-5 and TRBJ2-1; 10 positions agree with TRBD1. Germline V gene data show CDR1 as MNHEY and CDR2 as SVGAGI. The CDR3 loop spans 16 amino acids. The V segment lost 2 bases and the J segment 1 base; nucleotides outside the gene matches: 2. The CDR3 bases are TGTGCCAGCAGTTACCTGGACAGGGGGTCCTACAATGAGCAGTTCTTC. Its protein product is CASSYLDRGSYNEQFF.